This entry is about one TCR beta chain. Sequencing was performed with immunoSEQ multiplex PCR; in TCRdb, only in-frame clones are kept and a portion is missing. The repertoire holds 25,000 to 30,000 clones, with around four fifths as singletons. With 4 bases clipped from V and 1 base from J, the junction kept 5 bases outside the gene matches. Germline V gene data show CDR1 as GTSNPN and CDR2 as SVGIG (reference sequence). There are 14 residues in the CDR3. The data belong to a study of stem cell transplantation in POMP-related autoinflammatory disease. The source material was CD4+ T cells from PBMCs, sampled before stem cell transplantation. The origin of this receptor is a human donor with POMP-related autoinflammation and immune dysregulation (PRAID). The chain joins TRBV30 to TRBJ1-2; 8 bases align to TRBD1. This CDR3 is CAWTRDRLNYGYTF. The CDR3 DNA reads TGTGCCTGGACCCGGGACAGGCTTAACTATGGCTACACCTTC. Drawing the rest from reference TRBV30 and TRBJ1-2, the complete variable domain is SQTIHQWPATLVQPVGSPLSLECTVEGTSNPNLYWYRQAAGRGLQLLFYSVGIGQISSEVPQNLSASRPQDRQFILSSKKLLLSDSGFYLCAWTRDRLNYGYTFGSGTRLTVV.